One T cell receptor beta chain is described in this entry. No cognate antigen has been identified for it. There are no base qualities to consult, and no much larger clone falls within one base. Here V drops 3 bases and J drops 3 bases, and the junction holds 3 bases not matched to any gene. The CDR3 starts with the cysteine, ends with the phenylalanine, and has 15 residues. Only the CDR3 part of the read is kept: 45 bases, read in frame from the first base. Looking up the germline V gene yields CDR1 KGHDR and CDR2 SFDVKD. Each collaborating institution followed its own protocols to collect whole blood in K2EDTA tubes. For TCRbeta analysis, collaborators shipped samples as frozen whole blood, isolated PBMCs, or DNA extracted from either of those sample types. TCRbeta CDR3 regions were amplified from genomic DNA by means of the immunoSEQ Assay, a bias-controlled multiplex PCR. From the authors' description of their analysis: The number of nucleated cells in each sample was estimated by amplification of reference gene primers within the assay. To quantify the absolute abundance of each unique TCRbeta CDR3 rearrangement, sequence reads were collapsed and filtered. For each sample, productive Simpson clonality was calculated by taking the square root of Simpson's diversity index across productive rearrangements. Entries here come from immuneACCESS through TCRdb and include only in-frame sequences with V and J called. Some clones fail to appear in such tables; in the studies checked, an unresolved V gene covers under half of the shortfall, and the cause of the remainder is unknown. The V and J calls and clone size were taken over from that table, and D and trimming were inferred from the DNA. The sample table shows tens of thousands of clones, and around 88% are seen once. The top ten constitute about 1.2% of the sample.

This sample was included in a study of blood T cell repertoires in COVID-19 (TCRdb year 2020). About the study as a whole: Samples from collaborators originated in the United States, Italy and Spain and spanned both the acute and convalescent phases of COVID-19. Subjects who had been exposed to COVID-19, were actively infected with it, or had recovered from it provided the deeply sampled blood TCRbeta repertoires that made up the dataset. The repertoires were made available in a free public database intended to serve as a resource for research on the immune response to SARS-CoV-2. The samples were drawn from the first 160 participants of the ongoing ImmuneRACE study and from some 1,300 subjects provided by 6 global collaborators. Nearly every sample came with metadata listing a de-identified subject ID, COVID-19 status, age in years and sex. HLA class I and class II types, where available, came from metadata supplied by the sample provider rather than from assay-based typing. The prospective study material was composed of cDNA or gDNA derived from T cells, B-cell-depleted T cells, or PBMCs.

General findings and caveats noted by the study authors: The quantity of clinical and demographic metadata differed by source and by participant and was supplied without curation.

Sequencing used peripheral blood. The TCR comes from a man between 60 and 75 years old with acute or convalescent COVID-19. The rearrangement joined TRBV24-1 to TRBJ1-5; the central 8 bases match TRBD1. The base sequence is TGTGCCACCAGTGATAGACAGGGGAACAATCAGCCCCAGCATTTT. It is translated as CATSDRQGNNQPQHF.